This passage covers 25 T cell receptor beta chains from one sample sequenced in a study of monozygotic twins with inflammatory bowel disease (dated by TCRdb to the late 2010s). Library preparation was by 5' RACE. The instrument given in TCRdb is Illumina HiSeq 2500. Following TCRdb reprocessing, every CDR3 protein sequence forms one entry, and DNA is not provided. This sample's records show around 370,000 distinct CDR3 sequences. Roughly 2.6% of the sample is held by the ten biggest clonotypes. The sequencing sample was made of blood. The receptors stem from a human donor with ulcerative colitis or Crohn's disease, or a healthy co-twin of an affected twin (not recorded which).

The chain couples TRBV2 to TRBJ1-1; the TRBD1 assignment by TCRdb is unverifiable without DNA. The germline V gene encodes CDR1 SNHLY and CDR2 FYNNEI. The CDR3 length is 18 residues. CDR3 protein: CASRANLRDRGMATEAFF.

This CDR3 reads CASSTPARATGELFF. This rearrangement joins TRBV19 to TRBJ2-2; TCRdb's D call of TRBD1 is untestable without DNA. This CDR3 is built from 15 residues. Germline V gives CDR1 LNHDA, CDR2 SQIVND (reference sequence).

The chain combines TRBV7-9 with TRBJ2-1; the TCRdb D gene call, TRBD2, has no DNA to confirm it. The CDR3 is 17 residues long. CDR1 is SEHNR, CDR2 FQNEAQ, per germline (reference sequence). Here the CDR3 reads CASSPWGSGAQAVEQFF.

The chain combines TRBV7-9 with TRBJ2-1; TCRdb returns TRBD2, unconfirmable since there is no DNA. CDR1 and CDR2 (germline): SEHNR, FQNEAQ (reference sequence). The CDR3 length is 16 residues. CDR3 sequence: CASSLVAGGRYNEQFF.

CDR3 residues: CASSPSNTGELFF. The chain carries TRBV5-6 and TRBJ2-2. This CDR3 spans 13 amino acids. Germline V gene data show CDR1 as SGHDT and CDR2 as YYEEEE. Full variable domain (remainder filled in from reference TRBV5-6 and TRBJ2-2): DAGVTQSPTHLIKTRGQQVTLRCSPKSGHDTVSWYQQALGQGPQFIFQYYEEEERQRGNFPDRFSGHQFPNYSSELNVNALLLGDSALYLCASSPSNTGELFFGEGSRLTVL.

The genes are TRBV5-1 and TRBJ2-1; the TRBD2 assignment by TCRdb is unverifiable without DNA. CDR1 is SGHRS and CDR2 is YFSETQ in the germline V gene. The CDR3 totals 17 residues. CDR3 residues: CASSLEPSGGFYNEQFF.

The rearrangement joins TRBV6-1 to TRBJ2-7; TCRdb's D call, TRBD1, is unchecked because there is no DNA. The CDR3 runs to 15 residues. CDR1 MNHNS and CDR2 SASEGT come from the germline V gene. The CDR3 loop is CASSESTGNVYEQYF.

The rearrangement joins TRBV5-5 to TRBJ1-1. CDR3 length equals 13 residues. Germline lookup yields CDR1 SGHKS and CDR2 YYEKEE (reference sequence). CDR3 in amino acids: CASSFRTDTEAFF.

The chain carries TRBV4-3 and TRBJ2-7. CDR3 length: 15 amino acids. CDR1 is LGHNA and CDR2 is YSLEER in the germline V gene. The CDR3 loop is CASSQGRRFSYEQYF.

This chain links TRBV3-1 with TRBJ2-2; checking the TCRdb D call of TRBD2 is not possible without DNA. The germline CDR1 and CDR2 sequences are LGHDT and YNNKEL (reference sequence). The CDR3 is 15 amino acids. The chain's CDR3 is CASSQVGTSAGELFF.

The rearrangement links TRBV7-6 to TRBJ1-4; TCRdb calls TRBD1, which cannot be checked without DNA. The CDR3 is 16 residues long. Looked up from germline, CDR1 is SGHVS and CDR2 is FNYEAQ. This chain's CDR3 is CASSPIVGGYNEKLFF. The variable domain in full, completed from reference TRBV7-6 and TRBJ1-4, reads GAGVSQSPRYKVTKRGQDVALRCDPISGHVSLYWYRQALGQGPEFLTYFNYEAQQDKSGLPNDRFSAERPEGSISTLTIQRTEQRDSAMYRCASSPIVGGYNEKLFFGSGTQLSVL.

The chain carries TRBV7-2 and TRBJ1-5; TCRdb's D gene call, TRBD1, goes unchecked for lack of DNA. CDR3 length: 16 amino acids. Germline V lookup: CDR1 SGHTA, CDR2 FQGNSA. This CDR3 reads CASSLGGQQSNQPQHF.

The chain has TRBV4-3 and TRBJ1-2; there is no DNA to check the TCRdb D call of TRBD1. This CDR3 is 14 amino acids long. Germline V gene lookup returns CDR1 LGHNA and CDR2 YSLEER. The CDR3 reads CASSRAGGSYGYTF.

The chain employs TRBV12-3 or TRBV12-4 and TRBJ2-5. CDR3 size: 15 residues. CDR3 residues: CASSLSIEYQETQYF.

The V call is TRBV24-1, the J call TRBJ2-6. This CDR3 region has 15 residues. CDR1 KGHDR and CDR2 SFDVKD come from the germline V gene. The CDR3 region is CATSDWSSGANVLTF.

The chain is built from TRBV4-2 and TRBJ1-2. The CDR3 is 15 amino acids. Germline CDR1 LGHNA, CDR2 YNFKEQ. The CDR3 protein is CASSPSEVSSYGYTF.

The rearrangement joins TRBV20-1 to TRBJ2-7; TCRdb's D call of TRBD1 is untestable without DNA. Germline V gene lookup returns CDR1 DFQATT and CDR2 SNEGSKA (reference sequence). The CDR3 is 15 residues long. CDR3 amino acids: CSTRDTPGGTYEQYF.

The chain employs TRBV7-9 and TRBJ2-7; TCRdb designates TRBD1, a call that cannot be tested without DNA. This CDR3 is 13 amino acids long. Germline CDR1 and CDR2: SEHNR and FQNEAQ (reference sequence). The CDR3 sequence: CASSRRDLNEQYF. The full variable domain, in which reference TRBV7-9 and TRBJ2-7 provide the parts outside the CDR3, is DTGVSQNPRHKITKRGQNVTFRCDPISEHNRLYWYRQTLGQGPEFLTYFQNEAQLEKSRLLSDRFSAERPKGSFSTLEIQRTEQGDSAMYLCASSRRDLNEQYFGPGTRLTVT.

This rearrangement joins TRBV5-1 to TRBJ1-5; the TCRdb call, TRBD1, lacks DNA for checking. CDR1 and CDR2 (germline): SGHRS, YFSETQ. CDR3 size: 16 residues. CDR3 residues: CASSLVVSGSNQPQHF.

The rearrangement uses TRBV18 and TRBJ2-2; lacking DNA, the TRBD2 call made by TCRdb goes unchecked. The CDR3 runs to 17 residues. Germline values: CDR1 KGHSH, CDR2 LQKENI. CDR3 amino acids: CASSPLALLSNTGELFF.

This chain links TRBV4-1 with TRBJ2-2; there is no DNA to check the TCRdb D call of TRBD2. This CDR3 spans 15 amino acids. Germline CDR1 and CDR2: MGHRA and YSYEKL. The CDR3 protein is CASSQARGVVGELFF.

The chain uses TRBV12-3 or TRBV12-4 and TRBJ2-1; with no DNA, the TCRdb D assignment of TRBD2 cannot be verified. The CDR3 runs 18 residues. The CDR3 protein is CASSAGTSGARIYNEQFF.

The V call is TRBV27, the J call TRBJ2-1; TCRdb names TRBD1, which stays unverified in the absence of DNA. From germline, CDR1 is MNHEY and CDR2 SMNVEV (reference sequence). This CDR3 has 12 residues. This CDR3 is CASGTGRHEQFF.

The J gene is TRBJ1-3, the V gene TRBV2; TCRdb gives TRBD1 as the D gene, but with no DNA this cannot be confirmed. Looked up from germline, CDR1 is SNHLY and CDR2 is FYNNEI. This CDR3 spans 16 amino acids. Here the CDR3 reads CASSEGTGRPGNTIYF. Full variable domain (remainder filled in from reference TRBV2 and TRBJ1-3): EPEVTQTPSHQVTQMGQEVILRCVPISNHLYFYWYRQILGQKVEFLVSFYNNEISEKSEIFDDQFSVERPDGSNFTLKIRSTKLEDSAMYFCASSEGTGRPGNTIYFGEGSWLTVV.

V and J are TRBV20-1 and TRBJ2-7; checking the TCRdb D call of TRBD2 is not possible without DNA. The CDR3 sequence is 13 residues long. Germline V gives CDR1 DFQATT, CDR2 SNEGSKA (reference sequence). The CDR3 spells CSASGLETYEQYF.